The 6 T cell receptor beta chains in this list originate from one sample, sequenced in a study of graft-versus-host responses after intestinal transplantation. For these TCRs, the target antigens are not known. Produced via immunoSEQ multiplex PCR; TCRdb's table is partial and in-frame only. The sample holds more than 80,000 clones, around 86% seen once. The sample was unstimulated CD8+ T cells sorted from spleen or lymph node cells, taken before intestinal transplant. These receptors were collected from a human donor who received an intestinal transplant.

In its sample, this clone was seen once. The V and J genes are TRBV11-2 and TRBJ2-5; D might be TRBD2 (6 bases). Germline loops: CDR1 SGHAT, CDR2 FQNNGV. This CDR3 comprises 13 residues. Trimming took off 1 base at V and 9 bases at J, with 12 bases between the two ends. CDR3 nucleotide sequence: TGTGCCAGCAGCTTAGGGGTCCCGGGGGCCCAGTACTTC. Its translation is CASSLGVPGAQYF.

The V gene is TRBV27, the J gene TRBJ1-1; D remains unclear. The CDR3 length is 13 residues. Germline V gives CDR1 MNHEY, CDR2 SMNVEV (reference sequence). Trimming shortened V by 3 bases and J by 3 bases, and 8 bases separated the two germline ends. In nucleotides, the CDR3 is TGTGCCAGCAGTTTGTGGGAGTACACTGAAGCTTTCTTT. Its protein product is CASSLWEYTEAFF.

The chain combines TRBV27 with TRBJ2-1; 9 positions match TRBD1. J gave up 4 bases and V 4 bases, and 5 bases lay outside the gene matches. Germline V lookup: CDR1 MNHEY, CDR2 SMNVEV (reference sequence). The CDR3 consists of 15 residues. CDR3 residues: CASSSGQGHYNEQFF. The CDR3 region has the DNA TGTGCCAGCAGTTCAGGACAGGGGCATTACAATGAGCAGTTCTTC.

The gene calls are TRBV7-7 and TRBJ2-1, with TRBD2 matching 8 bases. V gave up 5 bases and J gave up 7 bases; unmatched junction bases: 10. Germline V lookup: CDR1 SSHAT, CDR2 FNYEAQ (reference sequence). CDR3 length equals 15 residues. CDR3 sequence (DNA): TGTGCCAGCAGCCCGTCCCCAGCGGGGGTGAATGAGCAGTTCTTC. This codes for CASSPSPAGVNEQFF. The full variable domain, rest sourced from reference TRBV7-7 and TRBJ2-1, is GAGVSQSPRYKVTKRGQDVTLRCDPISSHATLYWYQQALGQGPEFLTYFNYEAQPDKSGLPSDRFSAERPEGSISTLTIQRTEQRDSAMYRCASSPSPAGVNEQFFGPGTRLTVL.

The J gene is TRBJ2-3, the V gene TRBV5-1; D may be TRBD1 or TRBD2 (5 bases each). The ends were cut back, 0 bases at V and 0 bases at J, with 14 bases in the middle. The V gene's germline CDR1 is SGHRS and CDR2 YFSETQ. The CDR3 runs 17 residues. The CDR3 reads CASSLAYGGPSTDTQYF. The DNA for the CDR3 is TGCGCCAGCAGCTTGGCCTATGGGGGTCCTAGCACAGATACGCAGTATTTT.

This sequence joins TRBV5-1 and TRBJ1-1; 7 nucleotides line up with TRBD1. J lost 1 base, V lost 0 bases, and 6 bases had no gene match. The germline V gene has CDR1 SGHRS and CDR2 YFSETQ. The CDR3 spans 16 residues. CDR3 bases: TGCGCCAGCAGCTTGGAGAGCGACAGGGCGAACACTGAAGCTTTCTTT. Translating gives CASSLESDRANTEAFF.